The 32 T cell receptor beta chains presented below share a single source sample, sequenced in a study of identical twins. From the 5' RACE reads, TCRdb called clonotypes with MiXCR, one entry per CDR3 protein. The sample lists around 250,000 distinct CDR3 sequences; about 13% were seen once. These same records also appear under a second study, on yellow fever vaccine responses in identical twins.

The sample comprised memory (CD45RO+) T cells sorted from blood. The receptor set was obtained from a woman younger than 30 in good health.

This clonotype was observed many times. This sequence joins TRBV5-6 and TRBJ1-5; D call uncertain. This CDR3 contains 16 residues. Germline V gene data show CDR1 as SGHDT and CDR2 as YYEEEE. The germline V and J ends were trimmed by 1 base and 3 bases, with 14 bases remaining between them. CDR3 nucleotides: TGTGCCAGCAGCTTGTTCTTTGGGGTTACCAATCAGCCCCAGCATTTT. Protein sequence: CASSLFFGVTNQPQHF.

This clonotype has just a few counts. This chain uses TRBV12-3 or TRBV12-4 with TRBJ2-1, with 9 bases lining up with TRBD1. J lost 5 bases, V lost 7 bases, and 6 bases had no gene match. The CDR3 length is 14 residues. The CDR3 protein is CASNYRGQHNEQFF. As DNA, the CDR3 is TGTGCCAGCAATTACAGGGGGCAACACAATGAGCAGTTCTTC.

The CDR3 DNA reads TGCAGCGTTGAATGGGCGGGGAACTCCTACGAGCAGTACTTC. It translates to CSVEWAGNSYEQYF. The V and J genes are TRBV29-1 and TRBJ2-7, with a tentative D call TRBD2 (6 bases). V lost 2 bases and J 0 bases, leaving 11 bases between the germline ends. CDR3 length equals 14 residues. Germline assignment: CDR1 SQVTM and CDR2 ANQGSEA.

This clonotype appeared a few times. V is TRBV5-6 and J is TRBJ2-3; 7 bases map to TRBD2. The CDR3 sequence is 15 residues long. Trimming removed 3 bases from V and 1 base from J; junction bases left unmatched: 5. Germline V gene data show CDR1 as SGHDT and CDR2 as YYEEEE. The CDR3 coding sequence is TGTGCCAGCAGCTACTTGGGGGGGGGCACAGATACGCAGTATTTT. Its translation is CASSYLGGGTDTQYF.

Only a few counts were recorded for this clonotype. CDR3 coding DNA: TGTGCCAGCAGCCGTGACCCGGTCGGGACTGAAGCTTTCTTT. It encodes CASSRDPVGTEAFF. The chain carries TRBV7-9 and TRBJ1-1; D ambiguous. V was pared by 5 bases and J by 5 bases, with 15 bases between. CDR3 length: 14 amino acids. The germline CDR1 and CDR2 sequences are SEHNR and FQNEAQ (reference sequence).

This chain links TRBV4-1 with TRBJ2-3; 12 nucleotides agree with TRBD2. Per germline, CDR1 MGHRA and CDR2 YSYEKL. V lost 0 bases to trimming and J lost 5 bases; unmatched junction nucleotides: 3. This CDR3 contains 16 residues. This chain's CDR3 is CASSQELAGGRDTQYF. The CDR3 bases are TGCGCCAGCAGCCAAGAGCTAGCGGGGGGGCGAGATACGCAGTATTTT.

The chain uses TRBV10-3 and TRBJ2-3; 8 positions match TRBD2. CDR1 and CDR2 (germline): ENHRY, SYGVKD. CDR3 length: 15 residues. V shed 8 bases and J 0 bases; nucleotides not matched to a gene: 7. The CDR3 DNA sequence: TGTGCCATCTCCGGACTAGCAGATAGCACAGATACGCAGTATTTT. Amino acids: CAISGLADSTDTQYF.

This clonotype was recorded a few times. The chain uses TRBV9 and TRBJ1-1; 7 bases are a match to TRBD1. V lost 3 bases to trimming and J lost 5 bases; unmatched junction nucleotides: 4. This CDR3 has 13 residues. The germline gives CDR1 SGDLS, CDR2 YYNGEE. The CDR3 reads CASSGQGWTEAFF. The CDR3 region has the DNA TGTGCCAGCAGCGGACAGGGATGGACTGAAGCTTTCTTT.

The table lists this clonotype with a few counts. The chain has TRBV4-3 and TRBJ2-7; 9 bases agree with TRBD1. The CDR3 is 15 residues long. The junction had 8 bases not matched to a gene; V was cut back by 4 bases and J by 4 bases. Germline lookup yields CDR1 LGHNA and CDR2 YSLEER. CDR3: CASSPGGQGVYEQYF. The CDR3 DNA sequence: TGCGCCAGCAGCCCGGGGGGACAGGGTGTTTACGAGCAGTACTTC.

In its sample, this clonotype was seen a few times. V usage is TRBV20-1 and J usage is TRBJ2-3; D possibly corresponds to TRBD2 (5 bases). V was clipped by 3 bases and J by 0 bases, with 10 bases between them. Germline V lookup: CDR1 DFQATT, CDR2 SNEGSKA (reference sequence). The CDR3 loop spans 14 amino acids. The CDR3 nucleotides are TGCAGTGCTAGTTCGCGGGCCAGCACAGATACGCAGTATTTT. Its protein is CSASSRASTDTQYF.

This clonotype was seen a handful of times. The chain is built from TRBV7-2 and TRBJ2-7; D is possibly TRBD1 (6 bases). Germline V gene sequence: CDR1 SGHTA, CDR2 FQGNSA. CDR3 length: 14 residues. Trimming removed 2 bases at V and 5 bases at J, with 13 bases between. The CDR3 region is CASSLQGSFDEQYF. CDR3 in DNA: TGTGCCAGCAGCTTACAGGGGTCTTTTGACGAGCAGTACTTC.

This clonotype was picked up many times. The chain combines TRBV4-3 with TRBJ2-2, with 13 positions matching TRBD2. The CDR3 covers 17 residues. The V segment lost 1 base and the J segment 8 bases; nucleotides outside the gene matches: 7. Per the germline V gene, CDR1 is LGHNA and CDR2 is YSLEER. The CDR3 DNA sequence: TGCGCCAGCAGCCAAGGTGGGACTAGCGGGAAGTCGGGGGAGCTGTTTTTT. Translated: CASSQGGTSGKSGELFF.

This clonotype was detected a few times. This chain joins TRBV15 and TRBJ2-7, with no clear D. This CDR3 is 13 amino acids long. Trimming shortened V by 1 base and J by 2 bases, and 6 bases separated the two germline ends. In germline, CDR1 is LNHNV, CDR2 YYDKDF (reference sequence). The CDR3 DNA sequence: TGTGCCACCAGCAGAGGAACGACCTACGAGCAGTACTTC. As protein: CATSRGTTYEQYF.

This chain links TRBV20-1 with TRBJ2-7; D is uncertain. The CDR3 extends over 12 amino acids. V lost 5 bases to trimming and J lost 1 base, with 9 bases between them. Germline values: CDR1 DFQATT, CDR2 SNEGSKA (reference sequence). The CDR3 DNA follows: TGCAGTGCTCTCCAGAATTCCTACGAGCAGTACTTC. It yields the protein CSALQNSYEQYF.

The chain employs TRBV7-3 and TRBJ2-1; 11 nucleotides line up with TRBD2. The CDR3 covers 15 residues. V lost 5 bases to trimming and J lost 9 bases; unmatched junction nucleotides: 9. CDR1 and CDR2 from the germline V gene are SGHTA and FQGTGA. Here the CDR3 DNA reads TGTGCCAGCAGCCGACCAGCTAGCGGGGGGAGTGAGCAGTTCTTC. It yields the protein CASSRPASGGSEQFF.

This clonotype has a handful of counts. The chain links TRBV2 to TRBJ2-6, with D unclear. CDR3 length: 15 residues. Trimming shortened V by 4 bases and J by 0 bases, and 7 bases separated the two germline ends. Germline lookup yields CDR1 SNHLY and CDR2 FYNNEI. In DNA form, the CDR3 reads TGTGCCAGCAGTGTCGGGCGCTCTGGGGCCAACGTCCTGACTTTC. This codes for CASSVGRSGANVLTF. Full variable domain (remainder filled in from reference TRBV2 and TRBJ2-6): EPEVTQTPSHQVTQMGQEVILRCVPISNHLYFYWYRQILGQKVEFLVSFYNNEISEKSEIFDDQFSVERPDGSNFTLKIRSTKLEDSAMYFCASSVGRSGANVLTFGAGSRLTVL.

This clonotype was picked up a small number of times. The rearrangement links TRBV29-1 to TRBJ2-7; 7 bases are a match to TRBD1. The CDR3 has 13 amino acids. After removal of 4 bases from V and 1 base from J, the junction contained 4 bases not matched to a gene. Germline CDR1 is SQVTM and CDR2 is ANQGSEA. CDR3: CSVVPGGSYEQYF. DNA for the CDR3: TGCAGCGTTGTCCCAGGGGGATCCTACGAGCAGTACTTC.

This clonotype was detected a few times. This chain links TRBV6-4 with TRBJ2-1; TRBD2 agrees at 10 bases. Trimming took 7 bases from V and 2 from J; bases not matched to a gene: 5. Germline CDR1 MRHNA, CDR2 SNTAGT. This CDR3 is 15 amino acids long. The CDR3 bases are TGTGCCAGCAAAGCAACTAGCGGGACCTACAATGAGCAGTTCTTC. Translation: CASKATSGTYNEQFF.

This clonotype was recorded many times. V usage is TRBV12-3 or TRBV12-4 and J usage is TRBJ2-2; no reliable D call. This CDR3 spans 15 amino acids. V was pared by 2 bases and J by 0 bases, with 7 bases between. This CDR3 reads CASSLWTANTGELFF. CDR3 sequence (DNA): TGTGCCAGCAGTTTATGGACCGCGAACACCGGGGAGCTGTTTTTT.

The chain joins TRBV28 to TRBJ2-1, with TRBD2 identical over 14 bases. The CDR3 sequence is 17 residues long. From germline, CDR1 is MDHEN and CDR2 SYDVKM. After removal of 4 bases from V and 5 bases from J, the junction contained 7 bases not matched to a gene. CDR3 loop: CASSSTRGLAGDNEQFF. The CDR3 DNA reads TGTGCCAGCAGTTCAACCCGGGGACTAGCGGGAGACAATGAGCAGTTCTTC.

This clonotype turned up a few times. This rearrangement joins TRBV12-3 or TRBV12-4 to TRBJ2-3; D gene unclear. V lost 6 bases and J lost 3, with 13 bases in between. The CDR3 is 14 residues long. CDR3 residues: CASRRPGRTDTQYF. The CDR3 DNA is TGTGCCAGCAGACGCCCCGGAAGGACAGATACGCAGTATTTT.

This clonotype was counted only a few times. This rearrangement joins TRBV29-1 to TRBJ2-1; D gene uncertain. CDR3 size: 13 residues. Per germline, CDR1 SQVTM and CDR2 ANQGSEA. V gave up 4 bases and J gave up 0 bases, with 7 bases separating them. The CDR3 sequence: CSVARFSYNEQFF. The CDR3 nucleotides are TGCAGCGTTGCTCGATTCTCCTACAATGAGCAGTTCTTC.

The rearrangement uses TRBV4-1 and TRBJ2-1; TRBD2 matches at 11 bases. Germline loops: CDR1 MGHRA, CDR2 YSYEKL. The CDR3 runs 20 residues. V shed 1 base and J 8 bases; nucleotides not matched to a gene: 19. CDR3: CASSQGRLAGGQSFSYEQFF. As DNA, the CDR3 is TGCGCCAGCAGCCAAGGGAGGCTAGCGGGGGGCCAAAGTTTCTCCTATGAGCAGTTCTTC.

V usage is TRBV3-1 and J usage is TRBJ2-6, with D hard to call. The CDR3 runs to 16 residues. Germline assignment: CDR1 LGHDT and CDR2 YNNKEL (reference sequence). Trimming shortened V by 1 base and J by 5 bases, and 12 bases separated the two germline ends. The CDR3 spells CASSQGAMGWANVLTF. As DNA, the CDR3 is TGTGCCAGCAGCCAAGGAGCGATGGGGTGGGCCAACGTCCTGACTTTC.

The rearrangement links TRBV20-1 to TRBJ2-5; 13 bases align to TRBD2. V shed 6 bases, J shed 4 bases, and the junction held 11 bases outside the gene matches. Germline values: CDR1 DFQATT, CDR2 SNEGSKA (reference sequence). The CDR3 extends over 16 amino acids. CDR3 sequence (DNA): TGCAGTGCAAGGACTAGCGGGGGAGCCCCACTAGAGACCCAGTACTTC. As protein: CSARTSGGAPLETQYF.

The chain joins TRBV2 to TRBJ2-7; 8 nucleotides line up with TRBD1. CDR3 length: 12 residues. In germline, CDR1 is SNHLY, CDR2 FYNNEI. Trimming at V came to 9 bases and at J to 2 bases, leaving 3 bases not matched to a gene. The CDR3 DNA follows: TGTGCCAGTGGACAGGGAACCTACGAGCAGTACTTC. Translation: CASGQGTYEQYF. Variable domain in full (rest from reference TRBV2 and TRBJ2-7): EPEVTQTPSHQVTQMGQEVILRCVPISNHLYFYWYRQILGQKVEFLVSFYNNEISEKSEIFDDQFSVERPDGSNFTLKIRSTKLEDSAMYFCASGQGTYEQYFGPGTRLTVT.

This clonotype was seen a handful of times. The chain links TRBV7-2 to TRBJ1-6; 8 bases align to TRBD1. With 8 bases clipped from V and 6 bases from J, the junction kept 9 bases outside the gene matches. CDR1 and CDR2 from the germline V gene are SGHTA and FQGNSA. The CDR3 loop spans 15 amino acids. The CDR3 coding sequence is TGTGCCAGCTCAGGGGGCTCCATCGTTAATTCACCCCTCCACTTT. Translation gives CASSGGSIVNSPLHF.

This clonotype was found many times. This chain connects TRBV1 to TRBJ1-4; TRBD1 is the table's D call and was not checked against the DNA. TRBV1 is a listed pseudogene. The length of the CDR3 is 15 residues. This chain's CDR3 is CTSSGRQGPVEKLFF. CDR3 in DNA: TGCACCAGCAGCGGACGCCAGGGTCCCGTTGAAAAACTGTTTTTT.

This clonotype showed up just a few times. CDR3 nucleotide sequence: TGTGCCAGCATGGGGGACTCCACAGATACGCAGTATTTT. It encodes CASMGDSTDTQYF. J is TRBJ2-3 and V is TRBV12-3 or TRBV12-4; a weak D match, TRBD2 (6 bases). Trimming removed 7 bases at V and 2 bases at J, with 10 bases between. The CDR3 contains 13 residues.

The gene calls are TRBV30 and TRBJ2-7, with D tentatively TRBD1 (6 bases). The CDR3 sequence is 12 residues long. Trimming took 3 bases from V and 4 from J, leaving 10 bases between them. Germline V gives CDR1 GTSNPN, CDR2 SVGIG (reference sequence). DNA for the CDR3: TGTGCCTGGAGAGGGACAAAATACGAGCAGTACTTC. Translated, it gives CAWRGTKYEQYF.

This chain links TRBV20-1 with TRBJ2-7; the D is unclear. V shed 3 bases and J shed 4 bases, with 13 bases lying between them. The CDR3 runs 13 residues. Germline lookup yields CDR1 DFQATT and CDR2 SNEGSKA (reference sequence). The CDR3 loop reads CSASAGSGYEQYF. The CDR3 coding sequence is TGCAGTGCTAGCGCCGGGTCTGGATACGAGCAGTACTTC.

The V gene is TRBV30, the J gene TRBJ1-6; TRBD1 matches at 9 bases. The CDR3 spans 14 residues. The germline gives CDR1 GTSNPN, CDR2 SVGIG (reference sequence). The V and J ends lost 7 bases and 9 bases, in that order; junction bases with no gene match: 10. Written as DNA, the CDR3 is TGTGCCTACTTAGATGGGACAGGGATTTCACCCCTCCACTTT. Its translation is CAYLDGTGISPLHF.